This T cell receptor (beta chain) was identified during a study of blood T cell repertoires in COVID-19. Study-wide background: Sample material is recorded as cDNA or gDNA derived from T cells, B-cell-depleted T cells, or PBMCs.

This CDR3 is built from 13 residues. CDR1 and CDR2 (germline): SQVTM, ANQGSEA. V gave up 7 bases and J gave up 1 base, with 14 bases separating them. In the original processing: Reference gene primer amplification yielded estimated nucleated cell counts. Some clones are missing from TCRdb's copy, which holds only in-frame ones; the method was immunoSEQ multiplex PCR. From that table come the V and J calls and clone size; the DNA was used to work out D and trimming. This sample has approximately 100,000 clones, with 80% to 90% found just once. This sequence joins TRBV29-1 and TRBJ2-7; a possible D gene is TRBD1 (6 bases). The specimen was peripheral blood. The clonotype comes from a woman aged 80 or over with acute or convalescent COVID-19. The CDR3 bases are TGCAGCGCTACCAACAGGGTATCCTACGAGCAGTACTTC. It encodes CSATNRVSYEQYF.